A single sample is the source of the 31 T cell receptor beta chains below, sequenced in a study of CXCR3-negative and CXCR3-positive naive CD8 T cells. These receptors' targets are unknown. TRB cDNA libraries were made by UMI-labeled 5' RACE. TCRdb re-called the 5' RACE reads, yielding one record per CDR3 amino acid sequence without DNA. The sample totals roughly 93,000 distinct CDR3 sequences. Study conclusions and caveats: A higher hydrophobicity marked the TRB CDR3s of CXCR3-positive naive cells versus CXCR3-negative naive cells.

The sequenced sample was naive CXCR3+ CD8+ T cells from blood. Described subset: CD45RO-CCR7+CD27+CD95- naive CD8+ T cells expressing CXCR3 (TNR3+). Every receptor here comes from a human donor in good health. Some clones in this sample may be carry-over from other donors' samples.

This chain links TRBV29-1 with TRBJ2-7; no DNA is available, so the TRBD1 call from TCRdb remains unchecked. The CDR3 sequence is 15 residues long. Germline CDR1 reads SQVTM; CDR2 reads ANQGSEA. CDR3 protein: CSVEKHGTDTYEQYF.

The V gene is TRBV7-9, the J gene TRBJ1-4; as DNA is missing, the TRBD1 call by TCRdb cannot be tested. This CDR3 is 17 amino acids long. Germline values: CDR1 SEHNR, CDR2 FQNEAQ (reference sequence). The CDR3 is CASSLAKGARANEKLFF.

The chain employs TRBV7-6 and TRBJ2-7. The CDR3 runs 16 residues. The germline CDR1 and CDR2 sequences are SGHVS and FNYEAQ. The CDR3 loop is CASSLGTIGQLYEQYF.

V is TRBV19 and J is TRBJ1-5; TCRdb lists TRBD1, though no DNA is available to test this call. CDR3 size: 13 residues. Germline CDR1 is LNHDA and CDR2 is SQIVND (reference sequence). The CDR3 spells CASSIRGDQPQHF.

The V gene is TRBV12-3 or TRBV12-4, the J gene TRBJ2-5; without DNA, the TCRdb call of TRBD1 cannot be checked. This CDR3 is 13 amino acids long. CDR3 sequence reads: CASSGTEQETQYF.

The rearrangement uses TRBV28 and TRBJ2-1; the TCRdb D gene call, TRBD2, has no DNA to confirm it. CDR1 and CDR2 from the germline V gene are MDHEN and SYDVKM. The CDR3 length is 17 residues. CDR3 sequence reads: CASSPRWSGGRYNEQFF.

The gene calls are TRBV6-4 and TRBJ2-1; no DNA is available, so the TRBD1 call from TCRdb remains unchecked. The CDR3 consists of 14 residues. The germline CDR1 and CDR2 sequences are MRHNA and SNTAGT. Here the CDR3 reads CASSEGTLYNEQFF.

The chain employs TRBV11-2 and TRBJ2-4; the D gene TCRdb calls, TRBD1, cannot be checked with no DNA. The germline V gene encodes CDR1 SGHAT and CDR2 FQNNGV. There are 13 residues in the CDR3. CDR3 region: CASSFGHENIQYF.

The chain employs TRBV29-1 and TRBJ2-1; the D call of TRBD1 rests on TCRdb alone, since no DNA is present to check it. In germline, CDR1 is SQVTM, CDR2 ANQGSEA. The CDR3 runs 14 residues. CDR3 region: CSVVPGGPGNEQFF.

The CDR3 loop reads CASSLMGLAGGLYNEQFF. V and J are TRBV7-3 and TRBJ2-1; the TCRdb D gene call, TRBD2, has no DNA to confirm it. The CDR3 has 18 residues. The germline gives CDR1 SGHTA, CDR2 FQGTGA.

J is TRBJ2-4 and V is TRBV6-2 or TRBV6-3. This CDR3 contains 15 residues. Germline V CDR1 and CDR2: MNHEY, SVGEGT. CDR3 loop: CASSYAATAKNIQYF.

The V call is TRBV29-1, the J call TRBJ1-1. The CDR3 extends over 14 amino acids. The germline V gene encodes CDR1 SQVTM and CDR2 ANQGSEA. This CDR3 is CSVELGRMNTEAFF.

This chain links TRBV10-2 with TRBJ2-7. Germline V CDR1 and CDR2: WSHSY, SAAADI. The CDR3 runs to 14 residues. The CDR3 spells CASSESGVHYEQYF.

The V call is TRBV29-1, the J call TRBJ2-2. CDR3 size: 12 residues. CDR1 SQVTM and CDR2 ANQGSEA come from the germline V gene. CDR3 sequence: CSVVWGTGELFF.

CDR3 in amino acids: CASSYRDGSYEQYF. The V and J genes are TRBV19 and TRBJ2-7; TCRdb's D call, TRBD1, is unchecked because there is no DNA. In germline, CDR1 is LNHDA, CDR2 SQIVND (reference sequence). This CDR3 is built from 14 residues.

The chain recombines TRBV12-3 or TRBV12-4 with TRBJ2-2; TCRdb returns TRBD2, unconfirmable since there is no DNA. This CDR3 has 16 residues. This CDR3 is CASSLEWGGNTGELFF.

The chain carries TRBV4-3 and TRBJ1-2; the TCRdb call, TRBD1, lacks DNA for checking. The CDR3 contains 13 residues. Germline V gene sequence: CDR1 LGHNA, CDR2 YSLEER. CDR3 sequence reads: CASSLRTGYGYTF.

The chain combines TRBV3-1 with TRBJ2-7; TCRdb outputs TRBD1, but without DNA this stays unchecked. Germline CDR1 reads LGHDT; CDR2 reads YNNKEL (reference sequence). The CDR3 has 12 amino acids. The CDR3 reads CASIGQGSEQYF.

The rearrangement links TRBV5-5 to TRBJ2-1; TCRdb's D call, TRBD2, is unchecked because there is no DNA. Germline V lookup: CDR1 SGHKS, CDR2 YYEKEE (reference sequence). The CDR3 runs 14 residues. CDR3 sequence: CASSFAKGSYEQFF.

The V gene is TRBV20-1, the J gene TRBJ2-4. The CDR3 totals 15 residues. Germline V gene lookup returns CDR1 DFQATT and CDR2 SNEGSKA (reference sequence). This chain's CDR3 is CSATDPGPAKNIQYF.

The chain employs TRBV29-1 and TRBJ2-1; TCRdb returns TRBD1, unconfirmable since there is no DNA. CDR1 is SQVTM and CDR2 is ANQGSEA in the germline V gene. The CDR3 covers 15 residues. The CDR3 loop reads CSVEGGPGSYNEQFF.

The chain is built from TRBV6-4 and TRBJ2-2; TCRdb returns TRBD1, unconfirmable since there is no DNA. The CDR3 extends over 14 amino acids. Germline V gene lookup returns CDR1 MRHNA and CDR2 SNTAGT. CDR3 loop: CASSPGQGPGELFF.

The rearrangement links TRBV12-3 or TRBV12-4 to TRBJ2-5; the TRBD1 assignment by TCRdb is unverifiable without DNA. The CDR3 covers 16 residues. The CDR3: CASSLVPGQGPETQYF.

The chain links TRBV6-5 to TRBJ1-2; with no DNA, the TCRdb D assignment of TRBD1 cannot be verified. CDR1 and CDR2 (germline): MNHEY, SVGAGI. The length of the CDR3 is 15 residues. CDR3 in amino acids: CASSYYAGGDQGYTF.

This chain uses TRBV4-3 with TRBJ2-5; no DNA is available, so the TRBD2 call from TCRdb remains unchecked. The CDR3 covers 15 residues. Per the germline V gene, CDR1 is LGHNA and CDR2 is YSLEER. CDR3 protein: CASSLGNGGVETQYF.

The genes are TRBV4-3 and TRBJ2-1; the TRBD1 assignment by TCRdb is unverifiable without DNA. CDR3 size: 16 residues. Germline CDR1 and CDR2: LGHNA and YSLEER. CDR3 residues: CASSQGWRDRSDEQFF.

V and J are TRBV2 and TRBJ2-7. The germline V gene encodes CDR1 SNHLY and CDR2 FYNNEI. The CDR3 loop spans 11 amino acids. CDR3: CASLGIYEQYF. The full variable domain, rest sourced from reference TRBV2 and TRBJ2-7, is EPEVTQTPSHQVTQMGQEVILRCVPISNHLYFYWYRQILGQKVEFLVSFYNNEISEKSEIFDDQFSVERPDGSNFTLKIRSTKLEDSAMYFCASLGIYEQYFGPGTRLTVT.

J is TRBJ2-4 and V is TRBV27. The germline gives CDR1 MNHEY, CDR2 SMNVEV (reference sequence). This CDR3 region has 14 residues. The chain's CDR3 is CASSHSLAKNIQYF.

V usage is TRBV5-1 and J usage is TRBJ2-7; TCRdb proposes TRBD1, but this gene call is untestable without DNA. CDR1 and CDR2 (germline): SGHRS, YFSETQ. The CDR3 sequence is 15 residues long. CDR3 region: CASRSEPGQVHEQYF.

The chain recombines TRBV6-6 with TRBJ2-3; TCRdb names TRBD1, which stays unverified in the absence of DNA. The V gene's germline CDR1 is MNHNY and CDR2 SVGAGI (reference sequence). The CDR3 has 15 residues. The CDR3 protein is CASSPRGLRTDTQYF.

The genes are TRBV5-6 and TRBJ2-1. Germline assignment: CDR1 SGHDT and CDR2 YYEEEE. The CDR3 spans 15 residues. This CDR3 reads CASSFGASSYNEQFF.